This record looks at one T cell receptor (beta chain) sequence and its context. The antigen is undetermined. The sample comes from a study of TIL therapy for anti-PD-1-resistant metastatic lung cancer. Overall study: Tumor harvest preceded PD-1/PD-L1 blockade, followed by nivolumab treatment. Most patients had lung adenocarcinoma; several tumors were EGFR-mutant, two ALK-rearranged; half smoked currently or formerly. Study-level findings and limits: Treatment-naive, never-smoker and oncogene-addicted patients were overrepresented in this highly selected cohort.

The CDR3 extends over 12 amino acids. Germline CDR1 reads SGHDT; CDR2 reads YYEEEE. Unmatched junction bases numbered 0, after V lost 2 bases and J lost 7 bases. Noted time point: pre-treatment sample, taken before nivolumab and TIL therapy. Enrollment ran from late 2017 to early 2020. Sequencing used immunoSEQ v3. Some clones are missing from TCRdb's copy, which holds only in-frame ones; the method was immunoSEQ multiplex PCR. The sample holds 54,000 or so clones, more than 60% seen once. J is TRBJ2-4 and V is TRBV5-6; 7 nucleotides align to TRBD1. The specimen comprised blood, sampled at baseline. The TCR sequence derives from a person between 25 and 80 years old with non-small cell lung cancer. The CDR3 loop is CASSLQGNIQYF. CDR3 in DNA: TGTGCCAGCAGCTTACAGGGGAACATTCAGTACTTC.